Sequencing of this TCR beta chain was carried out in a study of T-cell reconstitution after alpha-beta-depleted transplantation in children. This clonotype was counted many times. The CDR3 is 14 amino acids. V lost 0 bases to trimming and J lost 12 bases, with 14 bases between them. Germline CDR1 is MGHRA and CDR2 is YSYEKL. Using unique molecular identifiers, the investigators prepared the TCRbeta library. MiXCR was run by TCRdb on the PCR reads, yielding one entry per CDR3 protein. The data show over 200,000 distinct CDR3 sequences, about 9.2% seen once. This chain joins TRBV4-1 and TRBJ1-4; the D is unclear. The receptor's source is a human donor who donated a stem cell graft to a child with acute lymphoblastic leukemia. The material sequenced was PBMCs from the stem cell graft donor, taken from the stem cell graft. The CDR3 region is CASSQEGSDGELFF. The CDR3 nucleotides are TGCGCCAGCAGCCAAGAGGGATCTGATGGGGAACTGTTTTTT.